The entry that follows covers one TCR beta chain sequence. Germline values: CDR1 MDHEN, CDR2 SYDVKM. V was cut by 4 bases and J by 3 bases, with 7 bases left in between. CDR3 length equals 12 residues. The sample belongs to a study of blood T cell repertoires in COVID-19. The wider study: Acute and convalescent COVID-19 samples came from the United States, Italy and Spain. Nucleic acid was either cDNA or gDNA, and it came from T cells, B-cell-depleted T cells, or PBMCs.

In the original analysis: How many nucleated cells were present was estimated from reference gene primer amplification. Method: immunoSEQ multiplex PCR; TCRdb's copy keeps in-frame clones and lacks some. The V and J calls and clone size come from that table; D and trimming were worked out from the DNA. The top ten clones hold 6% to 7% of a sample with approximately 20,000 clones, over 65% of them seen once. This clonotype originated in a human donor in a cohort sampled during active COVID-19. This chain connects TRBV28 to TRBJ2-7; D remains ambiguous. Sequenced input: peripheral blood. The CDR3 loop reads CASSSFLYEQYF. The CDR3 bases are TGTGCCAGCAGTTCCTTCCTCTACGAGCAGTACTTC.